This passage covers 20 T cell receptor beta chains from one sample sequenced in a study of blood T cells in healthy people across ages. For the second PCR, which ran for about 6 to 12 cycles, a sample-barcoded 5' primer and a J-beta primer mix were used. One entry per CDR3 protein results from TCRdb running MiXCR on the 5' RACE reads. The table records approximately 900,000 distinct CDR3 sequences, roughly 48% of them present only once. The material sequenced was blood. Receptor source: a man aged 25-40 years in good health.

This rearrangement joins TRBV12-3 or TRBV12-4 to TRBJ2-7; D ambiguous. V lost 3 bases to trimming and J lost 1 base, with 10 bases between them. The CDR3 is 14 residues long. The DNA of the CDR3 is TGTGCCAGCAGTTTCCGGGCTGAGTCCTACGAGCAGTACTTC. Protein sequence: CASSFRAESYEQYF.

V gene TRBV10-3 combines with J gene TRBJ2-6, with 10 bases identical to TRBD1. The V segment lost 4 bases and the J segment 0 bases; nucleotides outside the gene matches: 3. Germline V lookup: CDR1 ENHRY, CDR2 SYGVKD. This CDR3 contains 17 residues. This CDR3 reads CAISGDRGDSGANVLTF. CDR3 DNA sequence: TGTGCCATCAGTGGGGACAGGGGAGACTCTGGGGCCAACGTCCTGACTTTC.

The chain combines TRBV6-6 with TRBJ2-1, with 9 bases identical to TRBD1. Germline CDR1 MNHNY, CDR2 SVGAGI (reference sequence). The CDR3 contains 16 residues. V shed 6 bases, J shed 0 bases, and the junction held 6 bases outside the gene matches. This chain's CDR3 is CASRGQGASSYNEQFF. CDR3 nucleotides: TGTGCCAGCAGGGGACAGGGTGCCAGCTCCTACAATGAGCAGTTCTTC.

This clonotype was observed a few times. The chain's CDR3 is CASSRTESDLNYGYTF. CDR3 coding DNA: TGCGCCAGCTCCCGCACAGAGAGCGACCTTAACTATGGCTACACCTTC. The rearrangement uses TRBV4-1 and TRBJ1-2; D remains unclear. The germline V and J ends were trimmed by 8 bases and 1 base, with 20 bases remaining between them. The CDR3 is made up of 16 amino acids. Germline values: CDR1 MGHRA, CDR2 YSYEKL.

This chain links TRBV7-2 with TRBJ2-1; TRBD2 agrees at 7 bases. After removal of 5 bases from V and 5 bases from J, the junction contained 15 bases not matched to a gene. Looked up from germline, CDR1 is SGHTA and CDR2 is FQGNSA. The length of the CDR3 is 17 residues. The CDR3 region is CASSHYILAKPNNEQFF. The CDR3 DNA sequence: TGTGCCAGCAGCCACTATATACTAGCGAAACCGAACAATGAGCAGTTCTTC.

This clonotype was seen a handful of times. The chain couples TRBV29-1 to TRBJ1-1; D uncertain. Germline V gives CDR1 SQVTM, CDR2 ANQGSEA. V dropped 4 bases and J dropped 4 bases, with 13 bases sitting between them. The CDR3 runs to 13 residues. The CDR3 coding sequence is TGCAGCGTTGCCGGGTCGCGGGGCACTGAAGCTTTCTTT. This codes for CSVAGSRGTEAFF. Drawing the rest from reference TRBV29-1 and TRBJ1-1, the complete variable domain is SAVISQKPSRDICQRGTSLTIQCQVDSQVTMMFWYRQQPGQSLTLIATANQGSEATYESGFVIDKFPISRPNLTFSTLTVSNMSPEDSSIYLCSVAGSRGTEAFFGQGTRLTVV.

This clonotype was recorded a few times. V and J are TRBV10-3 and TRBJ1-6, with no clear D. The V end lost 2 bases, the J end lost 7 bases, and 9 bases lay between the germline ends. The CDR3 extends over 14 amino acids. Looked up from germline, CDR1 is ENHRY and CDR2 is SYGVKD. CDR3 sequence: CAISEALGNSPLHF. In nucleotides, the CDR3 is TGTGCCATCAGTGAGGCGCTGGGGAATTCACCCCTCCACTTT.

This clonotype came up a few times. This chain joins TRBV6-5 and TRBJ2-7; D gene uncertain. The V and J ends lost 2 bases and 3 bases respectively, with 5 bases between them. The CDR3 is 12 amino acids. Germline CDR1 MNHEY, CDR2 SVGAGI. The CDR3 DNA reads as TGTGCCAGCAGTTACCCTAACTACGAGCAGTACTTC. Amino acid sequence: CASSYPNYEQYF.

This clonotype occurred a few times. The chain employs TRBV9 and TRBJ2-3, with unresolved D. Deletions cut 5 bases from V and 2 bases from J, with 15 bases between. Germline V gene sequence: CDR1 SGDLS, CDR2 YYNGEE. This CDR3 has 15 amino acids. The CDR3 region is CASRPGRINTDTQYF. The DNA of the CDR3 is TGTGCCAGCAGGCCGGGCAGGATCAACACAGATACGCAGTATTTT. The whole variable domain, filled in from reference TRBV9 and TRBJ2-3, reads DSGVTQTPKHLITATGQRVTLRCSPRSGDLSVYWYQQSLDQGLQFLIQYYNGEERAKGNILERFSAQQFPDLHSELNLSSLELGDSALYFCASRPGRINTDTQYFGPGTRLTVL.

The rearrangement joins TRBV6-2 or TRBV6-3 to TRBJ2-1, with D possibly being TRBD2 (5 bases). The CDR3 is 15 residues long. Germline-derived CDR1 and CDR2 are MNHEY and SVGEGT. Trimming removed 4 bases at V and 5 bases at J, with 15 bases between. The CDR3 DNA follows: TGTGCCAGCAGTTCAGCTTTAGACGGGGACAATGAGCAGTTCTTC. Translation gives CASSSALDGDNEQFF.

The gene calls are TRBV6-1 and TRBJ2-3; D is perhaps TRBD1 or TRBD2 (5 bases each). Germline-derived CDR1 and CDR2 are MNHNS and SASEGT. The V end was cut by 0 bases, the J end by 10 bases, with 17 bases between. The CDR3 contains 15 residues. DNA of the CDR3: TGTGCCAGCAGTGAAGCGGGGAGTGCTAGCAGGGCGCAGTATTTT. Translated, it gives CASSEAGSASRAQYF.

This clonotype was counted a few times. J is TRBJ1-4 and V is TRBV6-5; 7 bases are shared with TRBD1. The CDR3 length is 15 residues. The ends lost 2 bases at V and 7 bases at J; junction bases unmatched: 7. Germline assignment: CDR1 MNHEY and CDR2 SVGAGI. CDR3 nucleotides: TGTGCCAGCAGTTACGCGGGGACAGATCTTGAAAAACTGTTTTTT. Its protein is CASSYAGTDLEKLFF.

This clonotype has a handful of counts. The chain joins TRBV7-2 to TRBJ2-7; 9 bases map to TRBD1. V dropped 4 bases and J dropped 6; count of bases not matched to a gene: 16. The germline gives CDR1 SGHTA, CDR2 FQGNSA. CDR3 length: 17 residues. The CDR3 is CASSSRRPTGGSGEQYF. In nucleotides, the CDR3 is TGTGCCAGCAGCTCGCGCCGTCCGACAGGGGGATCGGGCGAGCAGTACTTC.

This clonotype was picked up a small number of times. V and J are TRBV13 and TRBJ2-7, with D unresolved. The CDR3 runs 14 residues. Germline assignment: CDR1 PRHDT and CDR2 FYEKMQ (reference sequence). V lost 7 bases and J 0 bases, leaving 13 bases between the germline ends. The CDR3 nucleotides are TGTGCCAGCATCGACCGGAAGAGCTCCTACGAGCAGTACTTC. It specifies CASIDRKSSYEQYF.

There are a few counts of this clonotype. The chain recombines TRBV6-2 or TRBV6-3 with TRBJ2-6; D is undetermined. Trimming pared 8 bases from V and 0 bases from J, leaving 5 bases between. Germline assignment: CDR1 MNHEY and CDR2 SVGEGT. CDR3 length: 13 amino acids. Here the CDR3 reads CASESSGANVLTF. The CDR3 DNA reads TGTGCCAGCGAGAGCTCTGGGGCCAACGTCCTGACTTTC.

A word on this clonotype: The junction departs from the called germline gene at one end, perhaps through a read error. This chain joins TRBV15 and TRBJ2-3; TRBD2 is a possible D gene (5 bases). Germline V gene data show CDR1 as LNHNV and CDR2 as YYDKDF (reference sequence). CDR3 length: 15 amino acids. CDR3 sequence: CATSTLVASTDSQYF. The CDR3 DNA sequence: TGTGCCACCAGCACCCTTGTGGCTAGCACAGATTCGCAGTATTTT.

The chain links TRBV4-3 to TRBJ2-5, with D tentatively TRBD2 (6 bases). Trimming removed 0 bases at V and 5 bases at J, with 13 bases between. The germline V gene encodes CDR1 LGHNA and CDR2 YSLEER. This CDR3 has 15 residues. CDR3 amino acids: CASSQERGLRETQYF. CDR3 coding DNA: TGCGCCAGCAGCCAAGAGCGGGGATTACGGGAGACCCAGTACTTC.

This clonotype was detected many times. CDR3 loop: CASSQVRRDSDTQYF. CDR3 DNA: TGCGCCAGCAGCCAAGTAAGAAGGGATTCAGATACGCAGTATTTT. The rearrangement uses TRBV4-3 and TRBJ2-3; no definite D call. V lost 1 base and J lost 4, with 12 bases in between. The CDR3 covers 15 residues. Germline assignment: CDR1 LGHNA and CDR2 YSLEER.

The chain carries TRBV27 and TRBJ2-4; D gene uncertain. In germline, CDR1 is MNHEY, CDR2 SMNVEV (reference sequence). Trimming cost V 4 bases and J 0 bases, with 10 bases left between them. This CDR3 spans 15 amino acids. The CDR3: CASSYLSGAKNIQYF. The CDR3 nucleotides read TGTGCCAGCAGTTATTTGAGTGGAGCCAAAAACATTCAGTACTTC.

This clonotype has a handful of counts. The CDR3 spells CASSPARQDHEQFF. Here the CDR3 DNA reads TGTGCCAGCAGCCCAGCCCGACAGGACCATGAGCAGTTCTTC. V is TRBV7-8 and J is TRBJ2-1; perhaps TRBD1 as D (6 bases). CDR1 and CDR2 from the germline V gene are SGHVS and FQNEAQ. V was trimmed by 5 bases and J by 8 bases, leaving 16 bases between them. The CDR3 is 14 residues long.